Shown below are 11 T cell receptor beta chains from a single sample sequenced in a study of human T cells and chemical hapten exposure. TCRdb reprocessed the RACE reads with MiXCR, giving one entry per CDR3 protein. The sample has tens of thousands of distinct CDR3 sequences, over 9.5% seen once. Described time point: patch test 1, 2 weeks after DPC sensitization. Stated treatment: therapeutic diphenylcyclopropenone sensitization with weekly scalp DPC. The sample was whole blood, taken in connection with sensitization to the hapten diphenylcyclopropenone (DPC). Receptors originate from a man aged 40-50 years with alopecia areata. Some clones in this sample may be carry-over from other donors' samples.

V gene TRBV12-3 or TRBV12-4 combines with J gene TRBJ1-2; D possibly corresponds to TRBD1 (5 bases). This CDR3 comprises 16 residues. With 1 base removed from V and 4 bases from J, the gap between germline ends came to 16 bases. CDR3 in amino acids: CASSLGPGRILYGYTF. The CDR3 region has the DNA TGTGCCAGCAGTTTAGGACCGGGACGGATCCTCTATGGCTACACCTTC.

This clonotype appeared a few times. The rearrangement links TRBV18 to TRBJ2-3; D is possibly TRBD1 or TRBD2 (5 bases each). The germline V gene has CDR1 KGHSH and CDR2 LQKENI. The CDR3 runs to 17 residues. V dropped 1 base and J dropped 0 bases, with 14 bases sitting between them. The CDR3 loop is CASSPRAPGPSTDTQYF. CDR3 sequence (DNA): TGTGCCAGCTCACCACGGGCCCCGGGACCAAGCACAGATACGCAGTATTTT.

The chain carries TRBV15 and TRBJ2-3, with TRBD2 matching over 8 bases. V shed 5 bases and J 2 bases; nucleotides not matched to a gene: 9. CDR1 LNHNV and CDR2 YYDKDF come from the germline V gene (reference sequence). The CDR3 consists of 16 residues. The CDR3 region has the DNA TGTGCCACCAGCCTAGGCTTAGCGGGATCCACAGATACGCAGTATTTT. It encodes CATSLGLAGSTDTQYF.

This clonotype was counted only a few times. The chain uses TRBV7-9 and TRBJ2-5; 8 nucleotides agree with TRBD2. The V gene's germline CDR1 is SEHNR and CDR2 FQNEAQ (reference sequence). Unmatched junction bases numbered 2, after V lost 4 bases and J lost 1 base. The CDR3 extends over 14 amino acids. The CDR3 nucleotides are TGTGCCAGCAGCTCTACTAGCGGCCAAGAGACCCAGTACTTC. This gives the protein CASSSTSGQETQYF.

The chain joins TRBV5-1 to TRBJ1-5; TRBD1 is a possible D gene (5 bases). This CDR3 is 15 amino acids long. V lost 2 bases and J 5 bases, leaving 14 bases between the germline ends. From germline, CDR1 is SGHRS and CDR2 YFSETQ. As DNA, the CDR3 is TGCGCCAGCAGCTTCGCCGGGGGAAGGGATCAGCCCCAGCATTTT. Encoded protein: CASSFAGGRDQPQHF.

This clonotype was seen at least ten times. The V call is TRBV6-5, the J call TRBJ2-3; D is possibly TRBD2 (6 bases). This CDR3 has 14 amino acids. From germline, CDR1 is MNHEY and CDR2 SVGAGI. Trimming cost V 8 bases and J 3 bases, with 15 bases left between them. CDR3 loop: CASRSGGITDTQYF. CDR3 bases: TGTGCCAGCCGTTCGGGCGGGATAACAGATACGCAGTATTTT.

The rearrangement uses TRBV29-1 and TRBJ2-5; TRBD2 agrees at 11 bases. The V segment lost 4 bases and the J segment 5 bases; nucleotides outside the gene matches: 3. Germline CDR1 reads SQVTM; CDR2 reads ANQGSEA. This CDR3 has 13 residues. In DNA form, the CDR3 reads TGCAGCGTTGCTAGCGGGAGGCGGGAGACCCAGTACTTC. Encoded protein: CSVASGRRETQYF.

The chain carries TRBV20-1 and TRBJ2-7; tentative D call: TRBD2 (7 bases). Per germline, CDR1 DFQATT and CDR2 SNEGSKA (reference sequence). The CDR3 extends over 13 amino acids. Trimming stripped 7 bases from V and 4 bases from J, with 17 bases between. Here the CDR3 DNA reads TGCAGTGGCCCCGGGCGGGGGCGGTACGAGCAGTACTTC. Translating gives CSGPGRGRYEQYF.

The chain uses TRBV21-1 and TRBJ1-5; no DNA check was done on the table's D call, TRBD1. TRBV21-1 is a recognized pseudogene. This CDR3 region has 16 residues. CDR3 coding DNA: TGTGCCAGCAGCAAAGCAGGGGACAGGGGAGTTGGGCCCCAGCATTTT. Its protein is CASSKAGDRGVGPQHF.

In this sample, this clonotype turned up many times. CDR3 sequence reads: CSVGGLTDTQYF. The DNA of the CDR3 is TGCAGCGTTGGGGGGCTCACAGATACGCAGTATTTT. The rearrangement uses TRBV29-1 and TRBJ2-3, with D perhaps matching TRBD1 (6 bases). Trimming removed 4 bases from V and 2 bases from J, with 7 bases in between. This CDR3 region has 12 residues. CDR1 and CDR2 (germline): SQVTM, ANQGSEA.

This clonotype was seen a handful of times. This chain links TRBV12-3 or TRBV12-4 with TRBJ1-5; 8 nucleotides align to TRBD1. CDR3 length: 15 residues. Trimming removed 5 bases from V and 5 bases from J; junction bases left unmatched: 8. The CDR3 here is CASSPGTGQDQPQHF. The CDR3 DNA reads as TGTGCCAGCAGTCCCGGGACAGGCCAAGATCAGCCCCAGCATTTT.